What follows are 8 T cell receptor beta chains derived from one specimen sequenced in a study of early T cells in non-severe SARS-CoV-2 infection (dated by TCRdb to 2020 to 2023). Library preparation employed 5' RACE. Sequencing used a NextSeq 500. TCRdb ran its own pipeline on the public reads, namely fastp trimming at Q25 and MiXCR clone calling, and kept in-frame beta chains. Rows matching on CDR3 protein sequence are summarized as one entry with the most common DNA and genes. This sample gives roughly 10,000 distinct CDR3 sequences in total; over 4% of them show up just once. The ten largest make up nearly 10% of the sample. The sequenced sample consisted of whole blood. Receptor source: an adult who was a healthcare worker with PCR-confirmed SARS-CoV-2 infection or an uninfected control (not recorded which).

This clonotype qualifies as medium-sized. This chain joins TRBV20-1 and TRBJ1-3; D unclear. The V gene lost 3 bases and the J gene lost 0 bases, with 9 bases spanning the gap. This CDR3 is built from 14 residues. Germline V lookup: CDR1 DFQATT, CDR2 SNEGSKA (reference sequence). This chain's CDR3 is CSASHSRSGNTIYF. CDR3 sequence (DNA): TGCAGTGCTAGTCACAGCCGCTCTGGAAACACCATATATTTT.

This CDR3 reads CASSRFRAGDYNEQFF. DNA of the CDR3: TGTGCCAGCAGCCGCTTCCGAGCGGGGGACTACAATGAGCAGTTCTTC. The gene calls are TRBV3-1 and TRBJ2-1, with TRBD2 identical over 8 bases. The CDR3 length is 16 residues. Germline V gives CDR1 LGHDT, CDR2 YNNKEL (reference sequence). V shed 4 bases and J 3 bases; nucleotides not matched to a gene: 8.

This clonotype is deemed medium-sized. V usage is TRBV29-1 and J usage is TRBJ2-2; D is possibly TRBD1 or TRBD2 (6 bases each). The length of the CDR3 is 16 residues. V was clipped by 2 bases and J by 0 bases, with 13 bases between them. Germline loops: CDR1 SQVTM, CDR2 ANQGSEA. CDR3: CSVESGGPPNTGELFF. DNA for the CDR3: TGCAGCGTTGAATCCGGGGGCCCGCCGAACACCGGGGAGCTGTTTTTT.

This clonotype qualifies as medium-sized. V gene TRBV7-7 combines with J gene TRBJ2-1; D is unresolved. V lost 5 bases to trimming and J lost 1 base, with 9 bases between them. Per germline, CDR1 SSHAT and CDR2 FNYEAQ (reference sequence). The CDR3 is 14 amino acids. The CDR3 sequence: CASSQSESYNEQFF. For the CDR3, the DNA is TGTGCCAGCAGCCAGTCGGAGTCCTACAATGAGCAGTTCTTC. Supplemented by reference TRBV7-7 and TRBJ2-1, the full variable domain reads GAGVSQSPRYKVTKRGQDVTLRCDPISSHATLYWYQQALGQGPEFLTYFNYEAQPDKSGLPSDRFSAERPEGSISTLTIQRTEQRDSAMYRCASSQSESYNEQFFGPGTRLTVL.

This clonotype is labeled as medium-sized. The rearrangement uses TRBV9 and TRBJ1-1, with 7 bases aligning to TRBD1. Germline CDR1 is SGDLS and CDR2 is YYNGEE. The CDR3 contains 13 residues. After removal of 3 bases from V and 10 bases from J, the junction contained 9 bases not matched to a gene. CDR3 DNA: TGTGCCAGCAGCGAGGGACAGACCGGGGGAGCTTTCTTT. It translates to CASSEGQTGGAFF.

By its share, this clonotype is medium-sized. The chain recombines TRBV20-1 with TRBJ1-6; D gene ambiguous. The CDR3 is 15 amino acids. V was cut by 0 bases and J by 7 bases, with 13 bases left in between. Per germline, CDR1 DFQATT and CDR2 SNEGSKA (reference sequence). Written as DNA, the CDR3 is TGCAGTGCTAGAGACAATGGACGTGAGAATTCACCCCTCCACTTT. This codes for CSARDNGRENSPLHF.

This clonotype showed up many times. V gene TRBV5-4 combines with J gene TRBJ1-6; 7 nucleotides match TRBD1. Germline CDR1 reads SGHNT; CDR2 reads YYREEE (reference sequence). The CDR3 runs 15 residues. The ends lost 3 bases at V and 6 bases at J; junction bases unmatched: 6. CDR3 in amino acids: CASSSGQFPNSPLHF. DNA of the CDR3: TGTGCCAGCAGCTCGGGACAGTTCCCTAATTCACCCCTCCACTTT.

This clonotype was recorded at least ten times. The chain combines TRBV7-7 with TRBJ2-1; TRBD1 agrees at 10 bases. CDR3 length: 15 amino acids. The V and J ends lost 8 bases and 9 bases, in that order; junction bases with no gene match: 13. Germline CDR1 and CDR2: SSHAT and FNYEAQ (reference sequence). The CDR3 sequence: CASAPGTGVGSEQFF. As DNA, the CDR3 is TGTGCCAGCGCCCCAGGGACAGGGGTGGGGAGTGAGCAGTTCTTC. Combining the CDR3 with reference TRBV7-7 and TRBJ2-1 gives the whole variable domain GAGVSQSPRYKVTKRGQDVTLRCDPISSHATLYWYQQALGQGPEFLTYFNYEAQPDKSGLPSDRFSAERPEGSISTLTIQRTEQRDSAMYRCASAPGTGVGSEQFFGPGTRLTVL.